This TCR beta chain was found in a study of blood T cell repertoires in COVID-19. The overall study: Donors in Cohort 3 who had recovered were those with two negative PCRs, healthcare professional clearance, or resolution of their symptoms. COVID-19 samples from acute and convalescent phases originated in the United States, Italy and Spain.

This CDR3 is built from 16 residues. Germline CDR1 reads MNHEY; CDR2 reads SVGEGT. V was cut by 4 bases and J by 9 bases, with 21 bases left in between. Categorization into cohorts depended on clinical history that participants reported. Using immunoSEQ multiplex PCR, the repertoire was profiled, and TCRdb retains in-frame clones only, with some absent. The repertoire includes about 210,000 clones, around 87% of them detected once, and approximately 7.2% sits in the top ten. This sequence was found in a man aged 25-45 years in a cohort exposed to, infected with or recovered from COVID-19 (not recorded which). This chain connects TRBV6-2 or TRBV6-3 to TRBJ2-2; D is undetermined. Sequences were obtained from PBMCs or T cells enriched from blood (not recorded which). The CDR3 loop is CASSLSSINYGRELFF. The CDR3 DNA follows: TGTGCCAGCAGTTTGTCTAGTATTAACTACGGAAGGGAGCTGTTTTTT.